This T cell receptor (beta chain) was sequenced in a study of beta chain features in type 1 diabetes. The junction had 8 bases not matched to a gene; V was cut back by 5 bases and J by 2 bases. Germline-derived CDR1 and CDR2 are MNHEY and SMNVEV (reference sequence). This CDR3 is built from 15 residues. This clone was picked up a small number of times. The antigen remains unidentified. cDNA synthesis used the whole RNA isolate, giving expressed TCRB sequences. Generated by immunoSEQ multiplex PCR, the TCRdb table keeps only in-frame clones and is missing some. The sample has nearly 700,000 clones, roughly an eighth seen once. General study results and limits: Shorter TCRB CDR3s, moderately but significantly so, marked every one of the four CD4+ subsets in Type 1 diabetes patients.

Via the markers CD45RO/CCR7/CD25/CD127/CD95/CD27, stem cell-like memory, regulatory, central memory and naive CD4+ cells were sorted. Sequencing input: naive CD4+ T cells from blood. The clonotype originates from a man aged 18 to 30 with type 1 diabetes. The genes are TRBV27 and TRBJ2-7, with TRBD2 matching 8 bases. The CDR3 region is CASSTPGAGAYEQYF. The CDR3 bases are TGTGCCAGCAGTACCCCGGGAGCGGGGGCCTACGAGCAGTACTTC.